Below, 25 T cell receptor beta chains from the same sample are listed, as sequenced in a study of identical twins. TCRdb reanalysed the 5' RACE reads using MiXCR and keeps one entry per CDR3 protein. The sample contains about 890,000 distinct CDR3 sequences, approximately 13% of which appear only once. These same data were also listed under a study on yellow fever vaccine responses in identical twins.

What was sequenced was PBMCs. Receptor source: a woman between 18 and 30 years old in good health.

This chain joins TRBV5-1 and TRBJ2-3; D is unresolved. The V gene lost 1 base and the J gene lost 0 bases, with 12 bases spanning the gap. The CDR3 runs to 16 residues. The germline CDR1 and CDR2 sequences are SGHRS and YFSETQ. This CDR3 reads CASSLPLTGSTDTQYF. The CDR3 DNA is TGCGCCAGCAGCTTGCCCCTCACCGGGAGCACAGATACGCAGTATTTT.

This clonotype was observed a single time. This sequence joins TRBV2 and TRBJ2-5; D unresolved. Between the trimmed V and J ends, which lost 5 bases and 1 base, there was a span of 8 bases. Germline V gene data show CDR1 as SNHLY and CDR2 as FYNNEI. The CDR3 covers 13 residues. The CDR3 DNA reads TGTGCCAGCAGTAGGAACCCCCAAGAGACCCAGTACTTC. Its translation is CASSRNPQETQYF.

CDR3 sequence: CASSLAPGLGSNEQFF. The CDR3 coding sequence is TGTGCCAGCAGCTTAGCTCCGGGACTAGGATCCAATGAGCAGTTCTTC. The J gene is TRBJ2-1, the V gene TRBV7-4, with 8 bases fitting TRBD2. With V trimmed by 0 bases and J by 6 bases, 7 bases remained unmatched. The germline CDR1 and CDR2 sequences are SGHVT and SQSDAQ. CDR3 length: 16 amino acids. Together with reference TRBV7-4 and TRBJ2-1, the CDR3 gives the full variable domain: GAGVSQSPRYKVAKRGRDVALRCDSISGHVTLYWYRQTLGQGSEVLTYSQSDAQRDKSGRPSGRFSAERPERSVSTLKIQRTEQGDSAVYLCASSLAPGLGSNEQFFGPGTRLTVL.

The sample holds a few counts of this clonotype. The V call is TRBV7-2, the J call TRBJ1-1; 10 nucleotides match TRBD1. J was trimmed by 4 bases and V by 4 bases; bases with no gene match: 3. Germline V gives CDR1 SGHTA, CDR2 FQGNSA. This CDR3 has 14 residues. The CDR3 sequence is CASSYRDRGTEAFF. DNA for the CDR3: TGTGCCAGCAGCTACCGGGACAGGGGCACTGAAGCTTTCTTT.

This clonotype was observed many times. This sequence joins TRBV12-3 or TRBV12-4 and TRBJ1-2; the match to TRBD1 covers 9 bases. This CDR3 contains 14 residues. V was pared by 5 bases and J by 6 bases, with 7 bases of the junction left unmatched. The CDR3 DNA reads TGTGCCAGCAGTATGGGACAGGGTATCCATGGCTACACCTTC. Encoded protein: CASSMGQGIHGYTF.

This clonotype showed up just a few times. The genes are TRBV5-5 and TRBJ2-3; 7 bases are a match to TRBD1. There are 15 residues in the CDR3. CDR1 and CDR2 from the germline V gene are SGHKS and YYEKEE (reference sequence). J lost 2 bases, V lost 0 bases, and 3 bases had no gene match. The CDR3 protein is CASSLGDSPTDTQYF. In DNA, the CDR3 is TGTGCCAGCAGCTTGGGGGACAGTCCCACAGATACGCAGTATTTT. The full variable domain, in which reference TRBV5-5 and TRBJ2-3 provide the parts outside the CDR3, is DAGVTQSPTHLIKTRGQQVTLRCSPISGHKSVSWYQQVLGQGPQFIFQYYEKEERGRGNFPDRFSARQFPNYSSELNVNALLLGDSALYLCASSLGDSPTDTQYFGPGTRLTVL.

This clonotype was seen only a few times. The J gene is TRBJ2-3, the V gene TRBV7-9, with D maybe TRBD2 (6 bases). Per the germline V gene, CDR1 is SEHNR and CDR2 is FQNEAQ (reference sequence). V gave up 6 bases and J gave up 2 bases, with 12 bases separating them. This CDR3 contains 14 residues. CDR3 in DNA: TGTGCCAGCAGGAGAGCGGACTACACAGATACGCAGTATTTT. Protein: CASRRADYTDTQYF.

With regard to this clonotype: The CDR3 end shows no conserved phenylalanine or tryptophan, and so a read error is likely. The chain joins TRBV10-3 to TRBJ2-7; 7 bases are shared with TRBD1. Germline V gene lookup returns CDR1 ENHRY and CDR2 SYGVKD. The CDR3 consists of 14 residues. V gave up 10 bases and J gave up 1 base; unmatched junction bases: 10. Here the CDR3 reads CATKTGPGSYEQYL. The CDR3 DNA sequence: TGTGCCACCAAGACAGGGCCGGGTTCCTACGAGCAGTACTTG.

This clonotype was observed a few times. J is TRBJ2-5 and V is TRBV18; 7 positions match TRBD1. V was clipped by 3 bases and J by 2 bases; unmatched bases: 6. CDR3 length: 15 amino acids. Germline CDR1 and CDR2: KGHSH and LQKENI. The CDR3 DNA follows: TGTGCCAGCTCACCTCGACAGGGATGGCAAGAGACCCAGTACTTC. Amino acids: CASSPRQGWQETQYF. The full variable domain, rest sourced from reference TRBV18 and TRBJ2-5, is NAGVMQNPRHLVRRRGQEARLRCSPMKGHSHVYWYRQLPEEGLKFMVYLQKENIIDESGMPKERFSAEFPKEGPSILRIQQVVRGDSAAYFCASSPRQGWQETQYFGPGTRLLVL.

This clonotype was detected only a few times. The chain is built from TRBV11-2 and TRBJ2-1; TRBD2 aligns across 9 bases. Germline V lookup: CDR1 SGHAT, CDR2 FQNNGV. The V and J ends lost 5 bases and 8 bases, in that order; junction bases with no gene match: 7. This CDR3 is built from 14 residues. This CDR3 reads CASSRLAGEDEQFF. DNA of the CDR3: TGTGCCAGCAGCCGATTAGCGGGAGAGGATGAGCAGTTCTTC.

This clonotype was seen a handful of times. The V and J genes are TRBV5-1 and TRBJ1-6; TRBD1 agrees at 7 bases. Germline assignment: CDR1 SGHRS and CDR2 YFSETQ. Germline trimming cut 4 bases from V and 3 bases from J; bases unmatched to any gene: 13. This CDR3 is built from 18 residues. CDR3 residues: CASSPGQRLVVYNSPLHF. The CDR3 nucleotides are TGCGCCAGCAGCCCGGGACAGCGGCTCGTCGTCTATAATTCACCCCTCCACTTT.

V gene TRBV9 combines with J gene TRBJ1-6; 8 bases line up with TRBD1. Germline CDR1 and CDR2: SGDLS and YYNGEE. CDR3 length: 15 amino acids. The trim removed 3 bases at V and 8 bases at J, leaving 7 bases unmatched. The CDR3 loop reads CASSAPTGVDSPLHF. As DNA, the CDR3 is TGTGCCAGCAGCGCCCCGACAGGGGTCGATTCACCCCTCCACTTT.

This clonotype was found many times. DNA for the CDR3: TGTGCCAGCAGAACACAGGGCTATGGCTACACCTTC. The encoded protein is CASRTQGYGYTF. The chain recombines TRBV12-3 or TRBV12-4 with TRBJ1-2; tentative D call: TRBD1 (6 bases). V was pared by 6 bases and J by 4 bases, with 9 bases between. This CDR3 contains 12 residues.

This clonotype was picked up a small number of times. This sequence joins TRBV10-2 and TRBJ2-5; D call uncertain. The CDR3 extends over 11 amino acids. V was trimmed by 3 bases and J by 13 bases, leaving 12 bases between them. Per germline, CDR1 WSHSY and CDR2 SAAADI. The CDR3 DNA reads TGCGCCAGCAGTGAAGGCCCAGCCTCGTACTTC. It is translated as CASSEGPASYF.

This clonotype has ten or more counts. The chain links TRBV7-9 to TRBJ2-1; D remains unclear. This CDR3 spans 11 amino acids. Trimming shortened V by 1 base and J by 9 bases, and 4 bases separated the two germline ends. CDR1 is SEHNR and CDR2 is FQNEAQ in the germline V gene (reference sequence). The CDR3 sequence: CASSLEAEQFF. CDR3 in DNA: TGTGCCAGCAGCTTAGAGGCTGAGCAGTTCTTC.

This chain joins TRBV20-1 and TRBJ2-1, with 8 bases aligning to TRBD2. The J segment lost 7 bases and the V segment lost 5 bases, leaving 10 bases of the junction unmatched. CDR1 and CDR2 (germline): DFQATT, SNEGSKA (reference sequence). This CDR3 has 14 amino acids. Here the CDR3 reads CSASGTSLWNEQFF. The CDR3 DNA follows: TGCAGTGCTTCCGGGACTAGTCTATGGAATGAGCAGTTCTTC.

This clonotype was found many times. The chain couples TRBV29-1 to TRBJ1-1; a possible D gene is TRBD1 (5 bases). In germline, CDR1 is SQVTM, CDR2 ANQGSEA. This CDR3 is built from 14 residues. Trimming removed 4 bases at V and 3 bases at J, with 15 bases between. The CDR3 DNA follows: TGCAGCGTTGTGGCAGGGAAGGTGCACACTGAAGCTTTCTTT. Residues: CSVVAGKVHTEAFF.

This clonotype appeared a few times. CDR3 nucleotide sequence: TGTGCCAGCAGAATCGGACAGGGGGCAGATACGCAGTATTTT. Translated, it gives CASRIGQGADTQYF. This rearrangement joins TRBV2 to TRBJ2-3; 10 nucleotides align to TRBD1. Trimming cost V 6 bases and J 4 bases; bases outside gene matches: 4. Per the germline V gene, CDR1 is SNHLY and CDR2 is FYNNEI. The CDR3 has 14 amino acids.

The V and J genes are TRBV10-3 and TRBJ2-3; 11 nucleotides line up with TRBD2. The germline V gene has CDR1 ENHRY and CDR2 SYGVKD. V was clipped by 5 bases and J by 3 bases; unmatched bases: 7. This CDR3 is 16 amino acids long. The CDR3 spells CAISKLAGAGTDTQYF. The CDR3, as DNA: TGTGCCATCAGTAAACTAGCGGGAGCTGGTACAGATACGCAGTATTTT.

This clonotype has just a few counts. The chain couples TRBV12-3 or TRBV12-4 to TRBJ2-1; 8 bases are shared with TRBD2. V shed 7 bases, J shed 2 bases, and the junction held 10 bases outside the gene matches. This CDR3 has 16 amino acids. CDR3 region: CASTLVAGTAYNEQFF. Written as DNA, the CDR3 is TGTGCCAGCACTCTGGTAGCGGGAACCGCCTACAATGAGCAGTTCTTC.

The chain links TRBV5-5 to TRBJ1-3, with D maybe TRBD1 (5 bases). The CDR3 has 15 amino acids. The germline V and J ends were trimmed by 5 bases and 1 base, with 13 bases remaining between them. Germline CDR1 reads SGHKS; CDR2 reads YYEKEE (reference sequence). CDR3 nucleotides: TGTGCCAGCAGTCACTGGCAGGGATCTGGAAACACCATATATTTT. This translates into CASSHWQGSGNTIYF.

This clonotype turned up a few times. The chain uses TRBV10-3 and TRBJ1-1; maybe TRBD1 (5 bases). V was cut by 6 bases and J by 7 bases, with 15 bases left in between. CDR3 length: 13 amino acids. CDR1 ENHRY and CDR2 SYGVKD come from the germline V gene. The CDR3 reads CAISDQGQDEAFF. The CDR3 DNA reads TGTGCCATCAGCGATCAGGGTCAAGATGAAGCTTTCTTT.

This clonotype was detected ten times or more. The rearrangement links TRBV27 to TRBJ2-3, with 10 bases identical to TRBD1. The CDR3 length is 14 residues. V trimming: 5 bases; J trimming: 5 bases; junction bases outside the gene matches: 4. Germline CDR1 MNHEY, CDR2 SMNVEV (reference sequence). CDR3 DNA sequence: TGTGCCAGCAGTCGGGACAGGGGAATAGATACGCAGTATTTT. It translates to CASSRDRGIDTQYF.

This clonotype was counted ten times or more. The V and J genes are TRBV15 and TRBJ2-1, with D maybe TRBD2 (5 bases). V was pared by 1 base and J by 0 bases, with 10 bases between. The CDR3 spans 16 residues. In germline, CDR1 is LNHNV, CDR2 YYDKDF (reference sequence). DNA of the CDR3: TGTGCCACCAGCAGAGGGTTGGCGGGCTCCTACAATGAGCAGTTCTTC. Amino acids: CATSRGLAGSYNEQFF.

This clonotype showed up just a few times. This sequence joins TRBV27 and TRBJ2-5; 11 bases map to TRBD2. Germline CDR1 is MNHEY and CDR2 is SMNVEV (reference sequence). The CDR3 contains 16 residues. Unmatched junction bases numbered 9, after V lost 5 bases and J lost 4 bases. Here the CDR3 DNA reads TGTGCCAGCAGTCGAAAGACTAGCGGGATTAGAGAGACCCAGTACTTC. Translating gives CASSRKTSGIRETQYF.